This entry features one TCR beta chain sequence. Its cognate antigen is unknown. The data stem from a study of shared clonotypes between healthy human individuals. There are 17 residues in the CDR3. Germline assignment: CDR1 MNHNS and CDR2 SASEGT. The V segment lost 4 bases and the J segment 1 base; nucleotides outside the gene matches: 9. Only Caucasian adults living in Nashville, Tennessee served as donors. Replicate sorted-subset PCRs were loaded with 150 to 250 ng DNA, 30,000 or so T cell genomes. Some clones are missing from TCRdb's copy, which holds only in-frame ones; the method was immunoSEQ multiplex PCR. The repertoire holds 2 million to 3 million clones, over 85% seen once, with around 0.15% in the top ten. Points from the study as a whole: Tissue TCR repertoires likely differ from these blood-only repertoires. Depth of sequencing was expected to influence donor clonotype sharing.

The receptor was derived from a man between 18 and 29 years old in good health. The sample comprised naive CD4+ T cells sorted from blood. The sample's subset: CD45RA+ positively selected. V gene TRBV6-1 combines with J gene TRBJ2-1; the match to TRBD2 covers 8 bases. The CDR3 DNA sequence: TGTGCCAGCAGTGTTCAGTTGGGCGGGGGGTCCTACAATGAGCAGTTCTTC. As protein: CASSVQLGGGSYNEQFF.